What follows are 15 T cell receptor beta chains derived from one specimen sequenced in a study of T-cell memory formation after mild COVID-19. TCRdb reprocessed the 5' RACE reads via MiXCR and lists one record per CDR3 protein. The table lists 450,000 to 650,000 distinct CDR3 sequences, just over 20% of them singletons. What was sequenced was PBMCs or a T cell subset sorted from them (not recorded which). The receptors derive from an adult woman who had mild COVID-19 (a few samples of this study predate the infection). Cell type and time point are not known.

This clonotype was counted only a few times. The chain has TRBV7-2 and TRBJ2-5; tentative D call: TRBD1 (6 bases). Looked up from germline, CDR1 is SGHTA and CDR2 is FQGNSA. Trimming removed 1 base at V and 4 bases at J, with 10 bases between. This CDR3 region has 14 residues. The CDR3 loop is CASSLDSGAETQYF. The CDR3 coding sequence is TGTGCCAGCAGCTTAGATTCAGGGGCAGAGACCCAGTACTTC.

This clonotype was detected a few times. The gene calls are TRBV5-4 and TRBJ1-6; D may be TRBD1 (6 bases). Germline lookup yields CDR1 SGHNT and CDR2 YYREEE (reference sequence). The CDR3 spans 16 residues. V dropped 3 bases and J dropped 0 bases, with 10 bases sitting between them. Here the CDR3 reads CASSSDRNSYNSPLHF. CDR3 sequence (DNA): TGTGCCAGCAGCTCAGACAGGAACTCCTATAATTCACCCCTCCACTTT. Combining the CDR3 with reference TRBV5-4 and TRBJ1-6 gives the whole variable domain ETGVTQSPTHLIKTRGQQVTLRCSSQSGHNTVSWYQQALGQGPQFIFQYYREEENGRGNFPPRFSGLQFPNYSSELNVNALELDDSALYLCASSSDRNSYNSPLHFGNGTRLTVT.

This chain connects TRBV7-8 to TRBJ2-6; 9 positions match TRBD2. CDR3 size: 18 residues. Germline assignment: CDR1 SGHVS and CDR2 FQNEAQ. V lost 1 base and J lost 0; bases outside the gene matches: 4. The CDR3 protein is CASSLGGLATSGANVLTF. CDR3 nucleotides: TGTGCCAGCAGCTTAGGCGGACTAGCGACCTCTGGGGCCAACGTCCTGACTTTC.

This clonotype was seen once. This chain connects TRBV20-1 to TRBJ2-7, with a possible D match to TRBD2 (6 bases). Germline V gene sequence: CDR1 DFQATT, CDR2 SNEGSKA (reference sequence). Trimming took 6 bases from V and 6 from J, leaving 21 bases between them. The CDR3 is 14 amino acids. The chain's CDR3 is CSARPWGDFSEQYF. As DNA, the CDR3 is TGCAGTGCCCGTCCCTGGGGGGATTTCTCCGAGCAGTACTTC.

This clonotype was counted only a few times. A junction end diverges from the germline sequence, so it may reflect a read error. The V gene is TRBV7-8, the J gene TRBJ2-7, with unresolved D. Germline-derived CDR1 and CDR2 are SGHVS and FQNEAQ. The CDR3 is 9 amino acids. CDR3 sequence reads: CAPELRPLF. The CDR3 DNA is TGTGCCCCCGAGCTTAGGCCCCTCTTC.

The chain couples TRBV6-1 to TRBJ2-2; D uncertain. Germline loops: CDR1 MNHNS, CDR2 SASEGT. The V end lost 3 bases, the J end lost 1 base, and 6 bases lay between the germline ends. The CDR3 covers 14 residues. This CDR3 reads CASSEVWNTGELFF. CDR3 DNA: TGTGCCAGCAGTGAGGTTTGGAACACCGGGGAGCTGTTTTTT.

The chain employs TRBV24-1 and TRBJ1-1, with TRBD1 as a possible D gene (6 bases). V was cut by 4 bases and J by 1 base, with 9 bases left in between. CDR1 KGHDR and CDR2 SFDVKD come from the germline V gene. The CDR3 runs 14 residues. CDR3 sequence reads: CATSDTQGNTEAFF. CDR3 DNA sequence: TGTGCCACCAGTGACACACAGGGGAACACTGAAGCTTTCTTT.

The V gene is TRBV7-9, the J gene TRBJ1-4; possibly TRBD1 for D (5 bases). Germline V lookup: CDR1 SEHNR, CDR2 FQNEAQ (reference sequence). The CDR3 spans 15 residues. V lost 1 base, J lost 5 bases, and 11 bases lay in between. CDR3 DNA: TGTGCCAGCAGCTTAGGAGACAGCCCGAATGAAAAACTGTTTTTT. This codes for CASSLGDSPNEKLFF. Drawing the rest from reference TRBV7-9 and TRBJ1-4, the complete variable domain is DTGVSQNPRHKITKRGQNVTFRCDPISEHNRLYWYRQTLGQGPEFLTYFQNEAQLEKSRLLSDRFSAERPKGSFSTLEIQRTEQGDSAMYLCASSLGDSPNEKLFFGSGTQLSVL.

This chain links TRBV7-9 with TRBJ1-2, with D tentatively TRBD1 (5 bases). There are 15 residues in the CDR3. The germline V gene has CDR1 SEHNR and CDR2 FQNEAQ (reference sequence). V was pared by 1 base and J by 2 bases, with 11 bases between. CDR3: CASSLEPSGNYGYTF. CDR3 in DNA: TGTGCCAGCAGCTTAGAGCCGTCAGGGAACTATGGCTACACCTTC.

This sequence joins TRBV6-2 or TRBV6-3 and TRBJ1-1, with D hard to call. The CDR3 extends over 16 amino acids. From germline, CDR1 is MNHEY and CDR2 SVGEGT. V was pared by 4 bases and J by 1 base, with 16 bases between. CDR3 amino acids: CASSSRWAGQNTEAFF. The CDR3 DNA is TGTGCCAGCAGTTCCAGGTGGGCAGGCCAGAACACTGAAGCTTTCTTT.

The chain carries TRBV7-9 and TRBJ1-2, with TRBD1 matching 7 bases. CDR3 length equals 14 residues. The V segment lost 5 bases and the J segment 6 bases; nucleotides outside the gene matches: 9. From germline, CDR1 is SEHNR and CDR2 FQNEAQ (reference sequence). As DNA, the CDR3 is TGTGCCAGCAGCCCAACAGGGGCCACGGATGGCTACACCTTC. Protein product: CASSPTGATDGYTF.

This chain joins TRBV3-1 and TRBJ2-2; D not resolved. The length of the CDR3 is 11 residues. V lost 0 bases, J lost 7 bases, and 0 bases lay in between. The germline V gene encodes CDR1 LGHDT and CDR2 YNNKEL (reference sequence). The CDR3 sequence: CASSQDGELFF. The DNA of the CDR3 is TGTGCCAGCAGCCAAGACGGGGAGCTGTTTTTT.

This rearrangement joins TRBV5-1 to TRBJ2-7, with 8 bases fitting TRBD1. Germline loops: CDR1 SGHRS, CDR2 YFSETQ. This CDR3 comprises 14 residues. Losses at the gene ends were 4 bases for V and 2 bases for J; bases not matched to a gene: 5. CDR3 loop: CASSPLDRAYEQYF. The CDR3 coding sequence is TGCGCCAGCAGCCCTTTGGACAGGGCCTACGAGCAGTACTTC.

The rearrangement links TRBV6-4 to TRBJ2-3; 11 nucleotides agree with TRBD2. The CDR3 totals 13 residues. The germline V gene has CDR1 MRHNA and CDR2 SNTAGT. V was pared by 0 bases and J by 10 bases, with 0 bases of the junction left unmatched. CDR3 nucleotide sequence: TGTGCCAGCAGTGACTCGACTAGCGGGGCGCAGTATTTT. Amino acids: CASSDSTSGAQYF.

The chain uses TRBV4-3 and TRBJ2-7, with 8 bases matching TRBD2. Germline V gene sequence: CDR1 LGHNA, CDR2 YSLEER. The ends lost 2 bases at V and 0 bases at J; junction bases unmatched: 3. The CDR3 contains 15 residues. CDR3 loop: CASSQLAGNSYEQYF. The CDR3 nucleotides are TGCGCCAGCAGCCAACTAGCGGGCAACTCCTACGAGCAGTACTTC.